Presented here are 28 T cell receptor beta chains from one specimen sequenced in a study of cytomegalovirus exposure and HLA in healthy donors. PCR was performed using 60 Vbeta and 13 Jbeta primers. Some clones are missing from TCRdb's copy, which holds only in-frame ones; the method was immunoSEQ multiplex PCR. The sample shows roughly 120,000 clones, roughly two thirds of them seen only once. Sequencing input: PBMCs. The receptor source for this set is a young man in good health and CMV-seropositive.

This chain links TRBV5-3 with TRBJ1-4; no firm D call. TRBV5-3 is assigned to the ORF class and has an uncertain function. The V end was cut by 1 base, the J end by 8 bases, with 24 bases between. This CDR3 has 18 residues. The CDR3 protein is CARSLYQHDLGGSEKLFF. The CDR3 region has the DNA TGTGCCAGAAGCTTGTACCAACATGATCTGGGAGGTAGCGAAAAACTGTTTTTT.

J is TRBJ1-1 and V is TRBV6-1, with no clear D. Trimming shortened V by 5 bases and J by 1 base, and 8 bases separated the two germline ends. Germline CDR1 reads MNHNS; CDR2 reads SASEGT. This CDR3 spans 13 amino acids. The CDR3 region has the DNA TGTGCCAGCAGTTCGAACAAGAACACTGAAGCTTTCTTT. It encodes CASSSNKNTEAFF.

The CDR3 loop reads CASSYRQESYNEQFF. The DNA of the CDR3 is TGTGCCAGCAGTTACCGACAGGAATCCTACAATGAGCAGTTCTTC. The chain is built from TRBV6-5 and TRBJ2-1, with D perhaps matching TRBD1 (6 bases). Per germline, CDR1 MNHEY and CDR2 SVGAGI. CDR3 length: 15 residues. V gave up 2 bases and J gave up 1 base, with 9 bases separating them.

CDR3 in DNA: TGCGCCAGCAGCGGACAGTGGTTTGGCACCGGGGAGCTGTTTTTT. Translating gives CASSGQWFGTGELFF. The V call is TRBV10-1, the J call TRBJ2-2; possible D gene TRBD1, 6 bases. Between the trimmed V and J ends, which lost 6 bases and 4 bases, there was a span of 15 bases. The germline V gene has CDR1 WNHNN and CDR2 SYGVQD (reference sequence). The CDR3 loop spans 15 amino acids.

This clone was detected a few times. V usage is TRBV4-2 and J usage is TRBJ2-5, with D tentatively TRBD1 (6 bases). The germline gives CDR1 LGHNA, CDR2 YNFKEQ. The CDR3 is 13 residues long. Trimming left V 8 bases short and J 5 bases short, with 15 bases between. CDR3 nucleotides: TGTGCCAGCCGCAGGGGTGGCGAGGAGACCCAGTACTTC. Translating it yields CASRRGGEETQYF.

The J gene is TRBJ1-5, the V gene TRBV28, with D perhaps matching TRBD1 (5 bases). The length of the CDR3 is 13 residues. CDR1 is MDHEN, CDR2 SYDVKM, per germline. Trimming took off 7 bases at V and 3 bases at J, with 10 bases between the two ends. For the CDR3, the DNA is TGTGCCAGCACTGGGGACTTCAATCAGCCCCAGCATTTT. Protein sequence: CASTGDFNQPQHF. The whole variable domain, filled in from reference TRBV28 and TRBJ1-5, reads DVKVTQSSRYLVKRTGEKVFLECVQDMDHENMFWYRQDPGLGLRLIYFSYDVKMKEKGDIPEGYSVSREKKERFSLILESASTNQTSMYLCASTGDFNQPQHFGDGTRLSIL.

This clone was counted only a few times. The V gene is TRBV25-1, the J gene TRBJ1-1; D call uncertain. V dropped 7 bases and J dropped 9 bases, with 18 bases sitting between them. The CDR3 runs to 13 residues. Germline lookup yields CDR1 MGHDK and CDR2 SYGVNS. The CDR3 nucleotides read TGTGCCAGCAAGGACTTATCCACAGTAAAAGCTTTCTTT. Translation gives CASKDLSTVKAFF.

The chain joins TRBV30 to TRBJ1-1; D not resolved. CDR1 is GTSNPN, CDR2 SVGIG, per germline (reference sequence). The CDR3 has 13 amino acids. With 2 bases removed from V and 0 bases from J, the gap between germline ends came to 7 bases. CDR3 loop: CAWSTRMNTEAFF. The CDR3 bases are TGTGCCTGGAGTACCAGGATGAACACTGAAGCTTTCTTT.

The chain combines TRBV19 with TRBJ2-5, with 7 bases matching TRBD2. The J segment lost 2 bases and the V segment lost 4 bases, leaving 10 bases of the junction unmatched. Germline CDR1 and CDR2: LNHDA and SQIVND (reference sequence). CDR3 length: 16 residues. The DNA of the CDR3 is TGTGCCAGTAGTAGGGAGGGACGGACTTTACAAGAGACCCAGTACTTC. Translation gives CASSREGRTLQETQYF.

The DNA of the CDR3 is TGTGCCAGCAGCTTAAGCACTAGCGGACACCAAGAGACCCAGTACTTC. Translating gives CASSLSTSGHQETQYF. The rearrangement joins TRBV7-7 to TRBJ2-5; 8 nucleotides align to TRBD2. The junction had 5 bases not matched to a gene; V was cut back by 2 bases and J by 0 bases. In germline, CDR1 is SSHAT, CDR2 FNYEAQ (reference sequence). The length of the CDR3 is 16 residues. The variable domain in full, completed from reference TRBV7-7 and TRBJ2-5, reads GAGVSQSPRYKVTKRGQDVTLRCDPISSHATLYWYQQALGQGPEFLTYFNYEAQPDKSGLPSDRFSAERPEGSISTLTIQRTEQRDSAMYRCASSLSTSGHQETQYFGPGTRLLVL.

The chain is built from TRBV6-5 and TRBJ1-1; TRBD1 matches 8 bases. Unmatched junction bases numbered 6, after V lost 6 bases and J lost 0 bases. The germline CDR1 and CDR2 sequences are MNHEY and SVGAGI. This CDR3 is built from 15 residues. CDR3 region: CASRGDRTMNTEAFF. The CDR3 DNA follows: TGTGCCAGCAGGGGGGACAGGACTATGAACACTGAAGCTTTCTTT.

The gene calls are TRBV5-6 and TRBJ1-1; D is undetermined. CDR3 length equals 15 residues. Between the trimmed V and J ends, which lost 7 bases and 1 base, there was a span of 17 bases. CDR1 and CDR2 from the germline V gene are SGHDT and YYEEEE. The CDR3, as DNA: TGTGCCAGCCACAGCTTTACCCCAGCGAACACTGAAGCTTTCTTT. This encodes CASHSFTPANTEAFF.

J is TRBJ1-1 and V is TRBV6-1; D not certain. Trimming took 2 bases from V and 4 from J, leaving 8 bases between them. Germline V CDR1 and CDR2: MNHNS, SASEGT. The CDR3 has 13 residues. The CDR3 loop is CASSETPPTEAFF. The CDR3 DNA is TGTGCCAGCAGTGAAACACCACCCACTGAAGCTTTCTTT.

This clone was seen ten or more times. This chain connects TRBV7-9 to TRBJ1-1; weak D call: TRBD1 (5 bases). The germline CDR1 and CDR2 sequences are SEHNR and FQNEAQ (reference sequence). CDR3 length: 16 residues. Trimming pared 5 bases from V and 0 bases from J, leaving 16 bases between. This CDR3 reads CASSPGETAMNTEAFF. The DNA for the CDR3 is TGTGCCAGCAGCCCTGGAGAGACAGCAATGAACACTGAAGCTTTCTTT.

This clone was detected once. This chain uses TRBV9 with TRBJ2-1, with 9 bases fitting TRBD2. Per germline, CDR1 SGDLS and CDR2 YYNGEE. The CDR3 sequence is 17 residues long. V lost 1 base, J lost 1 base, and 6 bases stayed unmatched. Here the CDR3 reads CASSVSSSGVSYNEQFF. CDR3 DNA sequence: TGTGCCAGCAGCGTATCGTCTAGCGGGGTTTCCTACAATGAGCAGTTCTTC.

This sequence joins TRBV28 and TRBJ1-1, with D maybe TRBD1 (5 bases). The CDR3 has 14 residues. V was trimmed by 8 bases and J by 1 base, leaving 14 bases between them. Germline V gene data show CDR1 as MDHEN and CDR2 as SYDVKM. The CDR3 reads CASGITGENTEAFF. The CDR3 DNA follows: TGTGCCAGCGGAATCACAGGAGAGAACACTGAAGCTTTCTTT. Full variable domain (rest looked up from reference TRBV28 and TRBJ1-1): DVKVTQSSRYLVKRTGEKVFLECVQDMDHENMFWYRQDPGLGLRLIYFSYDVKMKEKGDIPEGYSVSREKKERFSLILESASTNQTSMYLCASGITGENTEAFFGQGTRLTVV.

CDR3: CASMGDRGRVKMNYGYTF. The DNA of the CDR3 is TGCGCCAGCATGGGGGACAGGGGGCGCGTGAAGATGAACTATGGCTACACCTTC. This rearrangement joins TRBV10-2 to TRBJ1-2; 12 bases line up with TRBD1. CDR3 length: 18 amino acids. Germline V gene lookup returns CDR1 WSHSY and CDR2 SAAADI. V trimming: 7 bases; J trimming: 2 bases; junction bases outside the gene matches: 14.

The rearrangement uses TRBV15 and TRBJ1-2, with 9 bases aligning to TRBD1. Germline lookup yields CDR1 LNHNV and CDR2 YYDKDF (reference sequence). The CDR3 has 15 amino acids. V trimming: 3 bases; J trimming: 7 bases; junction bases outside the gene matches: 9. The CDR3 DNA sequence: TGTGCCACCAGCAGTACTACAGGGGGCCCGTTTGGCTACACCTTC. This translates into CATSSTTGGPFGYTF.

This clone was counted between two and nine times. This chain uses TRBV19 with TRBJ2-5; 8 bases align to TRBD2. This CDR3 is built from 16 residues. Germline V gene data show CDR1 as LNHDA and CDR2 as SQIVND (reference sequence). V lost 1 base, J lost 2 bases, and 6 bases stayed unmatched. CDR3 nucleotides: TGTGCCAGTAGTATAGGAGGTAGCGGGAAACAAGAGACCCAGTACTTC. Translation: CASSIGGSGKQETQYF.

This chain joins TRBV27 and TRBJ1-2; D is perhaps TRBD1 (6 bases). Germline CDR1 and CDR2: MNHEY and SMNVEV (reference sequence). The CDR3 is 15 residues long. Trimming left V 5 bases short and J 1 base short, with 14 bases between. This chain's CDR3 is CASSGGQYNNYGYTF. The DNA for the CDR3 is TGTGCCAGCAGTGGAGGACAGTACAATAACTATGGCTACACCTTC.

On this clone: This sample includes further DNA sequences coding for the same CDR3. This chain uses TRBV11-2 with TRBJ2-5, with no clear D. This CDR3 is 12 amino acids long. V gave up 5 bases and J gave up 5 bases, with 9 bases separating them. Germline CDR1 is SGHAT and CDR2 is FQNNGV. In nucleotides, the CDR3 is TGTGCCAGCAGCCCTCGTTTGGAGACCCAGTACTTC. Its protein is CASSPRLETQYF.

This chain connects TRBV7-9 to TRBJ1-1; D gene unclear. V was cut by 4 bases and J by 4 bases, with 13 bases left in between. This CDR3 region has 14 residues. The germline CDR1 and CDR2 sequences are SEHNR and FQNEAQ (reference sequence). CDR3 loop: CASSWEGMGTEAFF. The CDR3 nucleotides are TGTGCCAGCAGCTGGGAGGGAATGGGCACTGAAGCTTTCTTT.

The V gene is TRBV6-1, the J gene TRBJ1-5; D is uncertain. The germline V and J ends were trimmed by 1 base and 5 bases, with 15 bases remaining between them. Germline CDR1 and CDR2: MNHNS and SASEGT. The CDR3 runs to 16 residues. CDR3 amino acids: CASSEVPVSRDQPQHF. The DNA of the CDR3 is TGTGCCAGCAGTGAAGTACCTGTGAGCCGGGATCAGCCCCAGCATTTT.

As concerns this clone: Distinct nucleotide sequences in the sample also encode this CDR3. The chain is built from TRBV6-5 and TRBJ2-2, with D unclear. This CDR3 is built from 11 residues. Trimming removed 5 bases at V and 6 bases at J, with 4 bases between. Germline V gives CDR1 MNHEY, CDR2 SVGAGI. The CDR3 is CASSRAGELFF. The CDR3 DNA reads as TGTGCCAGCAGTCGAGCCGGGGAGCTGTTTTTT.

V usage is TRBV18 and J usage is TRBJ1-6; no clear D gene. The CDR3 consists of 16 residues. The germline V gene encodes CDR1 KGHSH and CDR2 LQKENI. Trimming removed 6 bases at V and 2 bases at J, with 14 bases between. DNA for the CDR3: TGTGCCAGCTCGCCGGCCTTGGCGGCCTATAATTCACCCCTCCACTTT. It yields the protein CASSPALAAYNSPLHF. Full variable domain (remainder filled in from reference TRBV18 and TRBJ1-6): NAGVMQNPRHLVRRRGQEARLRCSPMKGHSHVYWYRQLPEEGLKFMVYLQKENIIDESGMPKERFSAEFPKEGPSILRIQQVVRGDSAAYFCASSPALAAYNSPLHFGNGTRLTVT.

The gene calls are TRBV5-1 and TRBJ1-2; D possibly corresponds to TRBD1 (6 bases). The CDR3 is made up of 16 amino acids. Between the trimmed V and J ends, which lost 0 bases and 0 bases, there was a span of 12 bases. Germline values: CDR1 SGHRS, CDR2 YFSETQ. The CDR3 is CASSLGRGTANYGYTF. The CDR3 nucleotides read TGCGCCAGCAGCTTGGGCAGGGGTACTGCTAACTATGGCTACACCTTC.

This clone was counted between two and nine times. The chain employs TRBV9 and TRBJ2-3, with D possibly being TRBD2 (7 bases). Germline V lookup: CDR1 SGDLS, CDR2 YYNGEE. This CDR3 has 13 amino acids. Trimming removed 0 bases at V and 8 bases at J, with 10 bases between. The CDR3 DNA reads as TGTGCCAGCAGCGTAGTCGGGGGGCGTACGCAGTATTTT. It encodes CASSVVGGRTQYF.

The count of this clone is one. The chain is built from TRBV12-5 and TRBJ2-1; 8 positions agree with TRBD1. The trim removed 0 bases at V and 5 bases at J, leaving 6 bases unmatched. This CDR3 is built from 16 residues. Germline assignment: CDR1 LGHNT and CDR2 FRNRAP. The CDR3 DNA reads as TGTGCTAGTGGTTTGGTACTAGGACAGGGACACAATGAGCAGTTCTTC. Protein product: CASGLVLGQGHNEQFF. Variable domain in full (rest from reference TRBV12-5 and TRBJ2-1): DARVTQTPRHKVTEMGQEVTMRCQPILGHNTVFWYRQTMMQGLELLAYFRNRAPLDDSGMPKDRFSAEMPDATLATLKIQPSEPRDSAVYFCASGLVLGQGHNEQFFGPGTRLTVL.